The sequence of this T cell receptor (beta chain) was determined in a study of shared clonotypes between healthy human individuals. General study points: In the sorted subsets, rarefaction showed sequencing was incomplete despite large depth. All-four-donor shared clonotypes had higher generation probabilities than non-shared clonotypes did.

Germline values: CDR1 MNHEY, CDR2 SMNVEV (reference sequence). After removal of 1 base from V and 2 bases from J, the junction contained 10 bases not matched to a gene. This CDR3 has 17 amino acids. DNA at 150 to 200 ng, approximately 30,000 T cell genomes, went into sorted-subset replicate PCRs. Sequenced by immunoSEQ multiplex PCR; TCRdb stores in-frame clones only, minus some. The sample shows more than 2,000,000 clones, 80% to 95% of them seen only once. To note about this clone: The antigen is unknown.

This clonotype was sampled from a man between 18 and 35 years old in good health. Some clones in this sample may be carry-over from other donors' samples. The rearrangement links TRBV27 to TRBJ2-7; 8 bases match TRBD2. Sequenced sample: naive CD4+ T cells from PBMCs. Indicated subset: CD45RA+ positively selected. The CDR3 region is CASSLFAAGEFTYEQYF. CDR3 nucleotides: TGTGCCAGCAGTTTATTTGCAGCGGGAGAATTTACCTACGAGCAGTACTTC.